At least ten counts were recorded for the clone carrying this T cell receptor (beta chain). TCRdb passed the 5' RACE reads through MiXCR, listing each CDR3 protein once. The data show about 310,000 distinct CDR3 sequences, 20% to 25% seen once. The data belong to a study of CD8 T cells in ankylosing spondylitis. V lost 5 bases, J lost 8 bases, and 16 bases lay in between. CDR1 SGHTA and CDR2 FQGNSA come from the germline V gene. The CDR3 covers 14 residues. Sample: blood, either unsorted or a sorted T cell fraction (not recorded which). V gene TRBV7-2 combines with J gene TRBJ2-1; a possible D gene is TRBD1 (7 bases). This TCR came from a female donor with ankylosing spondylitis or in good health (not recorded which). CDR3 protein: CASSPQGDSHEQFF. As DNA, the CDR3 is TGTGCCAGCAGCCCCCAGGGGGACTCTCATGAGCAGTTCTTC.